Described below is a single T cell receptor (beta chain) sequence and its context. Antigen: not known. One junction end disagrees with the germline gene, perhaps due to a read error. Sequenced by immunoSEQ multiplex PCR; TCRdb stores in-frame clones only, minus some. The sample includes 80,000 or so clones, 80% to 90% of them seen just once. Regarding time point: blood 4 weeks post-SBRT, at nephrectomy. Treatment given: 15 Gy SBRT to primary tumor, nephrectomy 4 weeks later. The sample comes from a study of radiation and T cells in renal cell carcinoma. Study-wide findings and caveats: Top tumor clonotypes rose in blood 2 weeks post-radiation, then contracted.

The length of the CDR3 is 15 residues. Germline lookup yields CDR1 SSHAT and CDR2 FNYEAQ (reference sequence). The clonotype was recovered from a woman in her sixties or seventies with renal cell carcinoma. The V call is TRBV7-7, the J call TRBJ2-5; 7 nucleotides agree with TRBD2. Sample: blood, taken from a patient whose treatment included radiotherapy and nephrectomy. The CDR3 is CASSSGGGLLETQYF. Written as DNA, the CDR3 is TGTGCTAGCAGCTCCGGCGGGGGACTACTAGAGACCCAGTACTTC.